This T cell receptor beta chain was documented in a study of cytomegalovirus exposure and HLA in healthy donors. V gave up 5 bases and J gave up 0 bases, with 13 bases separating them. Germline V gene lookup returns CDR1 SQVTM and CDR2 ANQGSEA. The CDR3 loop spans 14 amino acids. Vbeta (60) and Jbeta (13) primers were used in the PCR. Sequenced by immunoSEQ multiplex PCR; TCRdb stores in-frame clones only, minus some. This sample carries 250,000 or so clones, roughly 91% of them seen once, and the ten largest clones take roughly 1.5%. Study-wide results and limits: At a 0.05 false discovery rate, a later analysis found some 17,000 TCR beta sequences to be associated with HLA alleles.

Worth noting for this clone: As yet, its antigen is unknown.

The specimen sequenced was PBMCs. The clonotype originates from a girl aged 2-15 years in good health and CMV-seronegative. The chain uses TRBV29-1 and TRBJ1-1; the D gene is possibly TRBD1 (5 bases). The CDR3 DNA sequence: TGCAGCGTTCGAAGGGGCATTATGAACACTGAAGCTTTCTTT. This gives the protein CSVRRGIMNTEAFF. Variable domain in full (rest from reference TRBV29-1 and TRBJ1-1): SAVISQKPSRDICQRGTSLTIQCQVDSQVTMMFWYRQQPGQSLTLIATANQGSEATYESGFVIDKFPISRPNLTFSTLTVSNMSPEDSSIYLCSVRRGIMNTEAFFGQGTRLTVV.